These 17 T cell receptor beta chains originate from one sample sequenced in a study of cytomegalovirus exposure and HLA in healthy donors. The PCR used 60 Vbeta and 13 Jbeta primers. Here immunoSEQ multiplex PCR was the method, and the copy in TCRdb shows in-frame clones only, minus some. The table lists 150,000 to 200,000 clones, approximately 76% of them singletons. Sequenced sample: PBMCs. These receptors were taken from a female donor in good health and CMV-seronegative.

The CDR3 spells CASSSRQGPYNSPLHF. CDR3 nucleotide sequence: TGTGCCAGCAGCTCCCGCCAGGGGCCCTATAATTCACCCCTCCACTTT. The genes are TRBV7-9 and TRBJ1-6; D is perhaps TRBD1 (6 bases). Trimming removed 4 bases from V and 2 bases from J, with 12 bases in between. CDR1 and CDR2 from the germline V gene are SEHNR and FQNEAQ (reference sequence). There are 16 residues in the CDR3.

About this clone: This CDR3 is also generated by other DNA sequences in the sample. V usage is TRBV7-3 and J usage is TRBJ2-7; D gene ambiguous. V gave up 3 bases and J gave up 0 bases, with 6 bases separating them. The CDR3 runs to 13 residues. Germline values: CDR1 SGHTA, CDR2 FQGTGA. CDR3 loop: CASSFGGSYEQYF. The CDR3 DNA reads as TGTGCCAGCAGCTTCGGCGGCTCCTACGAGCAGTACTTC.

This clone was counted once. This sequence joins TRBV10-3 and TRBJ2-7; 13 bases align to TRBD2. CDR3 length: 13 amino acids. CDR1 is ENHRY, CDR2 SYGVKD, per germline. V shed 10 bases and J 2 bases; nucleotides not matched to a gene: 2. This CDR3 reads CASGLAGAYEQYF. For the CDR3, the DNA is TGTGCCAGCGGACTAGCGGGGGCCTACGAGCAGTACTTC.

V usage is TRBV13 and J usage is TRBJ2-3, with D maybe TRBD1 (5 bases). CDR1 PRHDT and CDR2 FYEKMQ come from the germline V gene (reference sequence). The V and J ends lost 0 bases and 1 base respectively, with 5 bases between them. This CDR3 is built from 14 residues. CDR3 in amino acids: CASSLGQGTDTQYF. The CDR3 nucleotides are TGTGCCAGCAGCTTAGGACAGGGCACAGATACGCAGTATTTT.

The chain recombines TRBV6-1 with TRBJ1-3, with 7 positions matching TRBD1. V lost 6 bases and J lost 0; bases outside the gene matches: 5. The CDR3 extends over 15 amino acids. Germline CDR1 reads MNHNS; CDR2 reads SASEGT. The CDR3 is CASRRGQVSGNTIYF. The CDR3 nucleotides are TGTGCCAGCAGACGCGGACAGGTCTCTGGAAACACCATATATTTT.

This clone was recorded a few times. This chain joins TRBV7-6 and TRBJ2-3, with 8 bases aligning to TRBD1. The trim removed 4 bases at V and 2 bases at J, leaving 5 bases unmatched. Germline V gene sequence: CDR1 SGHVS, CDR2 FNYEAQ. This CDR3 has 15 residues. The CDR3 protein is CASSSRQGYTDTQYF. As DNA, the CDR3 is TGTGCCAGCAGCTCCAGACAGGGGTACACAGATACGCAGTATTTT.

V is TRBV6-1 and J is TRBJ1-5; 8 bases align to TRBD1. Unmatched junction bases numbered 10, after V lost 4 bases and J lost 5 bases. CDR1 and CDR2 (germline): MNHNS, SASEGT. The CDR3 is 16 residues long. The CDR3 loop reads CASSADRGMGHQPQHF. The CDR3, as DNA: TGTGCCAGCAGTGCTGACAGGGGAATGGGTCATCAGCCCCAGCATTTT.

J is TRBJ1-2 and V is TRBV18; weak D call: TRBD1 (6 bases). Trimming left V 3 bases short and J 3 bases short, with 11 bases between. Germline V CDR1 and CDR2: KGHSH, LQKENI. The length of the CDR3 is 14 residues. The CDR3 DNA follows: TGTGCCAGCTCACCTATAGGGGGAGACTATGGCTACACCTTC. This sequence encodes CASSPIGGDYGYTF.

The chain couples TRBV30 to TRBJ1-6; D call uncertain. The V end was cut by 5 bases, the J end by 9 bases, with 14 bases between. This CDR3 is built from 13 residues. The V gene's germline CDR1 is GTSNPN and CDR2 SVGIG (reference sequence). The CDR3 region has the DNA TGTGCCTGGGCCGAGGAGTCGAGTTCACCCCTCCACTTT. This translates into CAWAEESSSPLHF.

This clone was detected once. The chain carries TRBV5-4 and TRBJ2-7; 9 bases align to TRBD1. The germline gives CDR1 SGHNT, CDR2 YYREEE (reference sequence). V shed 1 base and J 5 bases; nucleotides not matched to a gene: 4. The CDR3 has 14 amino acids. CDR3 region: CASSLKTGGDEQYF. CDR3 bases: TGTGCCAGCAGCTTGAAGACAGGGGGGGACGAGCAGTACTTC.

CDR3 nucleotides: TGTGCCTGGGACAGGGATGGAAGCAATCAGCCCCAGCATTTT. It translates to CAWDRDGSNQPQHF. This chain connects TRBV30 to TRBJ1-5, with TRBD1 matching 7 bases. This CDR3 region has 14 residues. The germline CDR1 and CDR2 sequences are GTSNPN and SVGIG (reference sequence). J was trimmed by 1 base and V by 5 bases; bases with no gene match: 5. Drawing the rest from reference TRBV30 and TRBJ1-5, the complete variable domain is SQTIHQWPATLVQPVGSPLSLECTVEGTSNPNLYWYRQAAGRGLQLLFYSVGIGQISSEVPQNLSASRPQDRQFILSSKKLLLSDSGFYLCAWDRDGSNQPQHFGDGTRLSIL.

This rearrangement joins TRBV4-2 to TRBJ2-3; 10 bases align to TRBD2. J lost 3 bases, V lost 1 base, and 1 base had no gene match. CDR1 is LGHNA and CDR2 is YNFKEQ in the germline V gene. The CDR3 has 15 residues. The CDR3, as DNA: TGTGCCAGCAGCCAAGTTAGCGGGGGGACAGATACGCAGTATTTT. Amino acids: CASSQVSGGTDTQYF.

This chain joins TRBV19 and TRBJ2-7, with D possibly matching TRBD1 (6 bases). Germline-derived CDR1 and CDR2 are LNHDA and SQIVND (reference sequence). V shed 1 base and J shed 3 bases, with 13 bases lying between them. The CDR3 has 15 residues. CDR3 region: CASSIVPGHNYEQYF. In DNA, the CDR3 is TGTGCCAGTAGTATAGTCCCGGGACACAACTACGAGCAGTACTTC.

The gene calls are TRBV19 and TRBJ2-3, with D hard to call. Trimming removed 3 bases from V and 6 bases from J, with 7 bases in between. The CDR3 is 12 amino acids. CDR1 is LNHDA, CDR2 SQIVND, per germline (reference sequence). CDR3 DNA: TGTGCCAGTAGTATTGATGGCGATACGCAGTATTTT. Its protein is CASSIDGDTQYF.

The gene calls are TRBV19 and TRBJ2-7; D perhaps matches TRBD1 (5 bases). Per the germline V gene, CDR1 is LNHDA and CDR2 is SQIVND (reference sequence). The CDR3 length is 13 residues. V was cut by 1 base and J by 5 bases, with 9 bases left in between. The chain's CDR3 is CASSIGTGHEQYF. CDR3 sequence (DNA): TGTGCCAGTAGTATAGGTACAGGCCACGAGCAGTACTTC.

Only one count was recorded for this clone. The V call is TRBV9, the J call TRBJ1-5; a possible D gene is TRBD1 (6 bases). Germline CDR1 and CDR2: SGDLS and YYNGEE. The CDR3 has 15 amino acids. V shed 1 base and J shed 3 bases, with 11 bases lying between them. CDR3 in amino acids: CASSVSGQPNQPQHF. The DNA for the CDR3 is TGTGCCAGCAGCGTATCCGGACAGCCCAATCAGCCCCAGCATTTT.

This chain uses TRBV11-2 with TRBJ2-5; D call uncertain. From germline, CDR1 is SGHAT and CDR2 FQNNGV. With 5 bases removed from V and 2 bases from J, the gap between germline ends came to 9 bases. This CDR3 has 13 amino acids. In DNA form, the CDR3 reads TGTGCCAGCAGCCCCCCCAATCAAGAGACCCAGTACTTC. This translates into CASSPPNQETQYF.